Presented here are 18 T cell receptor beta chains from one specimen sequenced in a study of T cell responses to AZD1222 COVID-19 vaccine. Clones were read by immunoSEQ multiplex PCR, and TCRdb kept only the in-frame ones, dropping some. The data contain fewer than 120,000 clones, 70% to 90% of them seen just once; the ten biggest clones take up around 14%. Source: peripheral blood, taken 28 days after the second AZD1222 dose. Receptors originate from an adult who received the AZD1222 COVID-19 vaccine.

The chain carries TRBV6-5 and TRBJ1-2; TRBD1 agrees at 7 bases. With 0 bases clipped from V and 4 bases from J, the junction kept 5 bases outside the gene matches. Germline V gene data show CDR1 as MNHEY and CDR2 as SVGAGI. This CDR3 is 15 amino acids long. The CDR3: CASSYSRQGGYGYTF. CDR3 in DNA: TGTGCCAGCAGTTACTCCCGACAGGGCGGCTATGGCTACACCTTC.

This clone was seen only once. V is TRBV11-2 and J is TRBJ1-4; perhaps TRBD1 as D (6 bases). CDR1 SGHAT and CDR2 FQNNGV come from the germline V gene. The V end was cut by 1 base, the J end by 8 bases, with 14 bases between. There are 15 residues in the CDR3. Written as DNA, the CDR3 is TGTGCCAGCAGCTTAGCCGAGGGGGGCCAAGAAAAACTGTTTTTT. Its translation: CASSLAEGGQEKLFF. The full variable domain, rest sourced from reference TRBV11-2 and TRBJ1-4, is EAGVAQSPRYKIIEKRQSVAFWCNPISGHATLYWYQQILGQGPKLLIQFQNNGVVDDSQLPKDRFSAERLKGVDSTLKIQPAKLEDSAVYLCASSLAEGGQEKLFFGSGTQLSVL.

This CDR3 is CASSLRAGGSTDTQYF. In DNA form, the CDR3 reads TGTGCCAGCAGCTTAAGAGCGGGGGGTTCCACAGATACGCAGTATTTT. The V and J genes are TRBV7-3 and TRBJ2-3; 9 nucleotides match TRBD2. CDR1 and CDR2 from the germline V gene are SGHTA and FQGTGA. There are 16 residues in the CDR3. The V gene end was trimmed by 1 base and the J gene end by 2 bases; junction bases not matched to a gene: 4. The whole variable domain, filled in from reference TRBV7-3 and TRBJ2-3, reads GAGVSQTPSNKVTEKGKYVELRCDPISGHTALYWYRQSLGQGPEFLIYFQGTGAADDSGLPNDRFFAVRPEGSVSTLKIQRTERGDSAVYLCASSLRAGGSTDTQYFGPGTRLTVL.

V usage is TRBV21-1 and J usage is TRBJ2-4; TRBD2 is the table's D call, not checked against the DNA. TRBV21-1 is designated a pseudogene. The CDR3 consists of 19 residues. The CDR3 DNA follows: TGTGCCAGCAGCAAAGGAGTGGATGATCGAGGCCTGGCCAAAAACATTCAGTACTTC. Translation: CASSKGVDDRGLAKNIQYF.

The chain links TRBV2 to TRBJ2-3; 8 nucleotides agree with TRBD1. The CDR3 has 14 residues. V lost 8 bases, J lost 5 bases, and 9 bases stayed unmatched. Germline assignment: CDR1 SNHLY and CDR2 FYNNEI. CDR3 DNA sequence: TGTGCCAGCGGGGGGACAGGTGGGATAGATACGCAGTATTTT. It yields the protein CASGGTGGIDTQYF.

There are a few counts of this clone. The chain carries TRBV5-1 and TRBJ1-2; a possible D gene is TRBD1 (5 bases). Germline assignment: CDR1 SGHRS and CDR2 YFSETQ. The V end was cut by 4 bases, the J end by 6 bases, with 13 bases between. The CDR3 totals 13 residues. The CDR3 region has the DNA TGCGCCAGCAGCCCGTCAGGGTATGATGGCTACACCTTC. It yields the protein CASSPSGYDGYTF.

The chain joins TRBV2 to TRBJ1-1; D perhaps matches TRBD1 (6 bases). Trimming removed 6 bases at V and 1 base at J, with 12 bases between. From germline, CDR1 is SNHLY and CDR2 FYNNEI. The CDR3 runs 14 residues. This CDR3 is CASRTGQENTEAFF. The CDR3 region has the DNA TGTGCCAGCAGGACGGGACAAGAGAACACTGAAGCTTTCTTT.

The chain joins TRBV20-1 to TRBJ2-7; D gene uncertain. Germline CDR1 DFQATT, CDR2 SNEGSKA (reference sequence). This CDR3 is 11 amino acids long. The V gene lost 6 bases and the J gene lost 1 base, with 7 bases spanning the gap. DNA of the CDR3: TGCAGTGCACGCAGGTCCTACGAGCAGTACTTC. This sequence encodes CSARRSYEQYF.

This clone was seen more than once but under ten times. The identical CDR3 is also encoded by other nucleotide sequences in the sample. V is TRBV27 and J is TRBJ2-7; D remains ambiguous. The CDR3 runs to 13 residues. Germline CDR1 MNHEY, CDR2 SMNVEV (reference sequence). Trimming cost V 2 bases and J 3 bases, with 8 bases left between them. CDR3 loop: CASSLTSGYEQYF. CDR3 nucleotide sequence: TGTGCCAGCAGTTTAACCTCGGGCTACGAGCAGTACTTC.

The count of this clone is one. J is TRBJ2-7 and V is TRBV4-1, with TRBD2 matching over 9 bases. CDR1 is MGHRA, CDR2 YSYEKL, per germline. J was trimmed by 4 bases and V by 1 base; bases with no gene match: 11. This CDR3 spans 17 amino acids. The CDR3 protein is CASSQGALAGASYEQYF. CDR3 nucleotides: TGCGCCAGCAGCCAAGGCGCGTTAGCGGGAGCCTCGTACGAGCAGTACTTC.

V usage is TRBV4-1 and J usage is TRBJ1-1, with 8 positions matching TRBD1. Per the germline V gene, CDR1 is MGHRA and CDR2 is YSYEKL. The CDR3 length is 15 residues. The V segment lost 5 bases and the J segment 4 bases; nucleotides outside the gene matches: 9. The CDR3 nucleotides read TGCGCCAGCAGCGTACGACAGGGGCAGGGCACTGAAGCTTTCTTT. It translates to CASSVRQGQGTEAFF.

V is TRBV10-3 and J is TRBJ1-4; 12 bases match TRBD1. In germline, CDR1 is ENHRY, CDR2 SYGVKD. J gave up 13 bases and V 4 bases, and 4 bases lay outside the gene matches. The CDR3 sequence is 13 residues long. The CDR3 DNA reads TGTGCCATCAGTGCAGGGACAGGGGGCGGACTGTTTTTT. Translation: CAISAGTGGGLFF.

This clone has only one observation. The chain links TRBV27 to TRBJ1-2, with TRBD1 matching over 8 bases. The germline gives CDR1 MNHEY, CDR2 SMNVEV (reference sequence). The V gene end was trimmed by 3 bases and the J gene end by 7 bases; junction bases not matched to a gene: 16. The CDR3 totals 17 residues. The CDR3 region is CASSLSPSTGGISGYTF. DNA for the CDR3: TGTGCCAGCAGTTTGAGTCCTTCTACAGGGGGAATCTCTGGCTACACCTTC.

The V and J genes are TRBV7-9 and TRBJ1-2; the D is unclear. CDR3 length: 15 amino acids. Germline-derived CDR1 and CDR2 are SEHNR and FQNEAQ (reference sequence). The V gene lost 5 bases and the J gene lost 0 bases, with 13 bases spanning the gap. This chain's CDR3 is CASSRGAGSNYGYTF. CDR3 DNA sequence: TGTGCCAGCAGCCGCGGCGCGGGTTCTAACTATGGCTACACCTTC.

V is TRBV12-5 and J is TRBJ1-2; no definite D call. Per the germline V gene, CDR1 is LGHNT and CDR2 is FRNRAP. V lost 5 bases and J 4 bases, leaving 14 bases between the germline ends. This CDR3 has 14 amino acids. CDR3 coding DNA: TGTGCTAGTGGTAGAATCGGGATCTTCTATGGCTACACCTTC. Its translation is CASGRIGIFYGYTF.

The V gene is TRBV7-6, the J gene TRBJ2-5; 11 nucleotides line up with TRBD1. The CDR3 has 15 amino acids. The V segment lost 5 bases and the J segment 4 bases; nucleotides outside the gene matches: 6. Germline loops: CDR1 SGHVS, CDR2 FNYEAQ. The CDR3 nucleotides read TGTGCCAGCAGCCTGGGACAGGGGGGCCGAGAGACCCAGTACTTC. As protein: CASSLGQGGRETQYF. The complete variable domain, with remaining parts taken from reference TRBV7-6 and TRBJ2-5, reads GAGVSQSPRYKVTKRGQDVALRCDPISGHVSLYWYRQALGQGPEFLTYFNYEAQQDKSGLPNDRFSAERPEGSISTLTIQRTEQRDSAMYRCASSLGQGGRETQYFGPGTRLLVL.

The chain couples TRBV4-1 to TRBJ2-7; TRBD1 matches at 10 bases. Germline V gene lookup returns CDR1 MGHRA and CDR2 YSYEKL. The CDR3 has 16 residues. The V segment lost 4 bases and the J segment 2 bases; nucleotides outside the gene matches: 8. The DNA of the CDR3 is TGCGCCAGCAGCCTCCGGGACAGGGGATCGGCCTACGAGCAGTACTTC. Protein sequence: CASSLRDRGSAYEQYF.

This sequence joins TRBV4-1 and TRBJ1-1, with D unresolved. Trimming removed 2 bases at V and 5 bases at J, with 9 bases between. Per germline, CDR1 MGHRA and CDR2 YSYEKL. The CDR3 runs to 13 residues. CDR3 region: CASSQFGGTEAFF. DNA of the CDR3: TGCGCCAGCAGCCAATTCGGCGGGACTGAAGCTTTCTTT.